The entry below gives a single TCR beta chain sequence along with its context. Its specific antigen is unknown. Base-call qualities are not available, and no considerably larger clone is one nucleotide away. Genomic DNA was extracted from sorted cells for sequencing of the TCRbeta CDR3 region. The immunoSEQ Assay was used to sequence the TCRbeta CDR3 regions. What TCRdb holds here is the immuneACCESS table cut down to in-frame rearrangements. Part of the clones is not present; checked against another copy, under half of the missing clones reflect an unresolved V gene, and the others are unexplained. This sample lists 83,000 or so clones; approximately 86% were detected once. The leading ten clones occupy under 2.5% of the sample. The data originate from a study of OX40 agonist ivuxolimab in advanced cancers. Looking at the study overall: Ivuxolimab was a fully human IgG2 agonistic monoclonal antibody targeting the costimulatory receptor OX40 (CD134). Intravenous ivuxolimab was administered to patients every 2 weeks at six dose levels: 0.01, 0.1, 0.3, 1.5, 3 and 10 mg/kg. Peripheral TCRbeta sequencing was intended to test whether TCR sequence diversity was altered and clonal T-cell expansion was caused by ivuxolimab. Partial responses occurred in three dose-escalation patients, of whom one had hepatocellular carcinoma and two had cutaneous melanoma. Among the 50 to 55 dose-escalation patients, some 19 had hepatocellular carcinoma, 15 or so melanoma, 9 renal cell carcinoma and 9 head and neck cancer. In the dose-escalation cohort, around four fifths of patients were male, and the mean age was 60 years with a range of 23 to 79. Prior anti-PD-1, anti-PD-L1 or anti-CTLA-4 therapy was permitted, and 40% to 50% of dose-escalation patients had received checkpoint inhibitors. The paper describes the monotherapy dose-escalation part (N ≈ 50 patients) of the phase I trial of ivuxolimab. Points the paper makes about the study in general: After ivuxolimab, CD8+ T cells had more expanded clones than CD4+ T cells on average. Clonal expansion of both CD4+ and CD8+ blood T cells was observed from baseline to week 6 at doses 0.1 to 3.0 mg/kg. The antigen specificity of the clonally expanded peripheral T cells was not determined. Partial responders in the 0.1-3.0 mg/kg groups had among the lowest normalized peripheral clonal expansion, especially among CD8+ T cells. Low levels of normalized T-cell clonal expansion were also shown by some nonresponding patients.

Patients with a history of autoimmune disease or receiving systemic immunosuppression were excluded from the trial. In every dose cohort, peripheral blood was drawn for TCR sequencing at baseline, cycle 4 day 1, and cycle 7 day 1. Samples were obtained from an open-label, multicenter, first-in-human phase I dose-escalation trial of ivuxolimab. Adults with locally advanced or metastatic melanoma, renal cell, hepatocellular, or head and neck squamous cell carcinoma were enrolled in the trial. Before TCR sequencing, CD4+ and CD8+ T cells were separately sorted from peripheral blood. Germline trimming: 4 bases from V, 3 bases from J; junction bases outside gene matches: 12. CDR1 and CDR2 are drawn from the germline V gene: LGHNT, FRNRAP. Measured from the cysteine to the phenylalanine, the CDR3 is 18 residues long. The only DNA kept is the CDR3, 54 bases in frame from the first base.

Sequencing was performed on CD4+ or CD8+ T cells sorted from blood, taken in a trial of the OX40 agonist ivuxolimab. The chain is made from TRBV12-5 and TRBJ2-3, with 11 bases aligning to TRBD2. The TCR comes from an adult with an advanced solid tumor such as melanoma, head and neck, liver or kidney cancer. The DNA is TGTGCTAGTGGTTGGCCGCCCCTGACTAGCGGGGTGACAGATACGCAGTATTTT. The translation is CASGWPPLTSGVTDTQYF. Where the CDR3 stops, the reference TRBV12-5 and TRBJ2-3 genes take over; the full variable domain is DARVTQTPRHKVTEMGQEVTMRCQPILGHNTVFWYRQTMMQGLELLAYFRNRAPLDDSGMPKDRFSAEMPDATLATLKIQPSEPRDSAVYFCASGWPPLTSGVTDTQYFGPGTRLTVL.